This TCR beta chain was identified during a study of CD8 T cells in Susac syndrome. CD8+ and CD4+ blood T cells underwent TCR beta sequencing. RNA, at roughly 0.45 to 1 ug, was reverse transcribed with random hexamers. TCR beta CDR3 was amplified by immunoSEQ covering 54 Vbeta and 13 Jbeta. TCRdb independently ran MiXCR on the immunoSEQ multiplex PCR reads; one entry per CDR3 protein. This table has 150,000 to 200,000 distinct CDR3 sequences, about 93% appearing once. Germline CDR1 and CDR2: SGHAT and FQNNGV. The V end lost 6 bases, the J end lost 8 bases, and 14 bases lay between the germline ends. The CDR3 length is 14 residues.

This chain links TRBV11-2 with TRBJ1-6; D not resolved. The sequence was obtained from a human donor with Susac syndrome. Sequencing used CD4+ T cells from PBMCs. CDR3 coding DNA: TGTGCCAGCAGATGGATAAACCGGTATTCACCCCTCCACTTT. The encoded protein is CASRWINRYSPLHF.